The 18 T cell receptor beta chains below come from one sample, sequenced in a study of T-cell memory formation after mild COVID-19. TCRdb recomputed calls from the 5' RACE reads with MiXCR, one row per CDR3 protein. The table includes 150,000 to 200,000 distinct CDR3 sequences, about 9.9% detected once. The sample taken for sequencing was PBMCs or a T cell subset sorted from them (not recorded which). The source is a man younger than 35 who had mild COVID-19 (a few samples of this study predate the infection). Cell type and time point are not known.

In its sample, this clonotype was seen a few times. The genes are TRBV15 and TRBJ1-6; TRBD1 is a possible D gene (5 bases). CDR1 LNHNV and CDR2 YYDKDF come from the germline V gene (reference sequence). Deletions cut 1 base from V and 10 bases from J, with 14 bases between. The CDR3 consists of 15 residues. The CDR3 protein is CATSRGDTQGSPLHF. CDR3 sequence (DNA): TGTGCCACCAGCAGAGGGGATACTCAGGGCTCACCCCTCCACTTT. Supplemented by reference TRBV15 and TRBJ1-6, the full variable domain reads DAMVIQNPRYQVTQFGKPVTLSCSQTLNHNVMYWYQQKSSQAPKLLFHYYDKDFNNEADTPDNFQSRRPNTSFCFLDIRSPGLGDTAMYLCATSRGDTQGSPLHFGNGTRLTVT.

J is TRBJ1-1 and V is TRBV6-5, with D maybe TRBD1 (6 bases). CDR3 length: 16 residues. The V gene lost 0 bases and the J gene lost 11 bases, with 22 bases spanning the gap. Per germline, CDR1 MNHEY and CDR2 SVGAGI. CDR3 in amino acids: CASSYSRMGTGFGAFF. The CDR3 bases are TGTGCCAGCAGTTACTCTCGAATGGGTACAGGGTTTGGGGCTTTCTTT.

The chain joins TRBV11-2 to TRBJ2-1; TRBD1 agrees at 7 bases. V gave up 1 base and J gave up 10 bases; unmatched junction bases: 4. Germline lookup yields CDR1 SGHAT and CDR2 FQNNGV. The CDR3 spans 13 residues. The CDR3 here is CASSLGQGLEQFF. In DNA, the CDR3 is TGTGCCAGCAGCTTAGGACAGGGATTGGAGCAGTTCTTC. The whole variable domain, filled in from reference TRBV11-2 and TRBJ2-1, reads EAGVAQSPRYKIIEKRQSVAFWCNPISGHATLYWYQQILGQGPKLLIQFQNNGVVDDSQLPKDRFSAERLKGVDSTLKIQPAKLEDSAVYLCASSLGQGLEQFFGPGTRLTVL.

The rearrangement links TRBV5-1 to TRBJ2-3; 10 nucleotides line up with TRBD1. Germline CDR1 reads SGHRS; CDR2 reads YFSETQ. This CDR3 is 14 amino acids long. V dropped 2 bases and J dropped 4; count of bases not matched to a gene: 1. In nucleotides, the CDR3 is TGCGCCAGCAGCTTCGGACAGGGGGCAGATACGCAGTATTTT. Its translation is CASSFGQGADTQYF.

The rearrangement links TRBV20-1 to TRBJ1-2; TRBD1 matches 7 bases. Germline lookup yields CDR1 DFQATT and CDR2 SNEGSKA (reference sequence). V lost 1 base and J lost 3; bases outside the gene matches: 2. The CDR3 is 13 residues long. In DNA, the CDR3 is TGCAGTGCTAGAGGTGACAGGGACTATGGCTACACCTTC. As protein: CSARGDRDYGYTF.

This clonotype has only a few counts. This chain uses TRBV27 with TRBJ1-2; 8 positions agree with TRBD1. Germline V lookup: CDR1 MNHEY, CDR2 SMNVEV (reference sequence). Germline trimming cut 1 base from V and 2 bases from J; bases unmatched to any gene: 3. The CDR3 totals 15 residues. The chain's CDR3 is CASSLLGQGNYGYTF. The CDR3 DNA reads TGTGCCAGCAGTTTATTAGGACAGGGAAACTATGGCTACACCTTC.

The table lists this clonotype with a few counts. V usage is TRBV7-2 and J usage is TRBJ2-3, with TRBD2 as a possible D gene (5 bases). Germline CDR1 SGHTA, CDR2 FQGNSA. Trimming shortened V by 6 bases and J by 6 bases, and 16 bases separated the two germline ends. The CDR3 loop spans 14 amino acids. The CDR3, as DNA: TGTGCCAGCAGGGTTTGGTCCTCGGGGGATACGCAGTATTTT. Encoded protein: CASRVWSSGDTQYF.

The CDR3 protein is CASSLEFGGYTF. The CDR3 DNA is TGTGCCAGCAGCTTAGAGTTTGGGGGCTACACCTTC. The rearrangement links TRBV7-2 to TRBJ1-2; no firm D call. The CDR3 is made up of 12 amino acids. The V gene's germline CDR1 is SGHTA and CDR2 FQGNSA. Trimming pared 1 base from V and 8 bases from J, leaving 8 bases between.

The chain joins TRBV4-1 to TRBJ2-5; 9 nucleotides align to TRBD2. Germline lookup yields CDR1 MGHRA and CDR2 YSYEKL. The V and J ends lost 0 bases and 2 bases, in that order; junction bases with no gene match: 4. The CDR3 length is 16 residues. The CDR3 DNA reads as TGCGCCAGCAGCCAAGACTTAGCGGGGGATCAAGAGACCCAGTACTTC. This sequence encodes CASSQDLAGDQETQYF.

V usage is TRBV5-4 and J usage is TRBJ2-3; tentative D call: TRBD1 (6 bases). V lost 4 bases and J 2 bases, leaving 17 bases between the germline ends. Germline V gene lookup returns CDR1 SGHNT and CDR2 YYREEE (reference sequence). The CDR3 runs to 16 residues. The DNA of the CDR3 is TGTGCCAGCAGCCACGGATTAGGGGGATCCACAGATACGCAGTATTTT. Translation: CASSHGLGGSTDTQYF.

This clonotype was seen many times. This chain uses TRBV6-6 with TRBJ2-7; TRBD1 aligns across 7 bases. Germline V gene lookup returns CDR1 MNHNY and CDR2 SVGAGI (reference sequence). V lost 2 bases, J lost 3 bases, and 7 bases stayed unmatched. The CDR3 contains 15 residues. In DNA form, the CDR3 reads TGTGCCAGCAGTTACACTCACAGGGGCCTCTACGAGCAGTACGTC. This sequence encodes CASSYTHRGLYEQYV.

This clonotype showed up many times. The chain links TRBV19 to TRBJ1-1; the D is unclear. Between the trimmed V and J ends, which lost 7 bases and 2 bases, there was a span of 14 bases. Germline CDR1 is LNHDA and CDR2 is SQIVND (reference sequence). The CDR3 consists of 14 residues. The CDR3 spells CASKVGTHNTEAFF. CDR3 bases: TGTGCCAGTAAAGTTGGCACGCACAACACTGAAGCTTTCTTT.

A word on this clonotype: At one boundary the junction diverges from the germline segment, which might be a read error. V gene TRBV9 combines with J gene TRBJ1-1; D is uncertain. The CDR3 extends over 14 amino acids. Germline V CDR1 and CDR2: SGDLS, YYNGEE. The DNA for the CDR3 is TGTGCCAGCAGCGAGACCTTTGGTGGCACTGAACCTTTCTTT. Translating gives CASSETFGGTEPFF.

The chain links TRBV6-2 or TRBV6-3 to TRBJ2-5; 13 positions agree with TRBD2. The germline gives CDR1 MNHEY, CDR2 SVGEGT. The CDR3 consists of 16 residues. Trimming took 5 bases from V and 2 from J; bases not matched to a gene: 5. The CDR3 nucleotides read TGTGCCAGCAGTATGACTAGCGGGGGGTTTCAAGAGACCCAGTACTTC. It translates to CASSMTSGGFQETQYF.

This clonotype was counted ten times or more. The CDR3 region has the DNA TGTGCCAGCTCACCTTCACAGGTTAGCAATCAGCCCCAGCATTTT. This sequence encodes CASSPSQVSNQPQHF. This chain uses TRBV18 with TRBJ1-5; D is perhaps TRBD1 (5 bases). Germline lookup yields CDR1 KGHSH and CDR2 LQKENI. The V end lost 3 bases, the J end lost 0 bases, and 9 bases lay between the germline ends. The CDR3 contains 15 residues. The variable domain in full, with the rest retrieved from reference TRBV18 and TRBJ1-5, is NAGVMQNPRHLVRRRGQEARLRCSPMKGHSHVYWYRQLPEEGLKFMVYLQKENIIDESGMPKERFSAEFPKEGPSILRIQQVVRGDSAAYFCASSPSQVSNQPQHFGDGTRLSIL.

This chain links TRBV24-1 with TRBJ2-1; 12 bases align to TRBD2. In germline, CDR1 is KGHDR, CDR2 SFDVKD. V was clipped by 4 bases and J by 5 bases; unmatched bases: 5. The CDR3 has 16 residues. DNA of the CDR3: TGTGCCACCAGTGACCCGGGGACTAGCGGGCACAATGAGCAGTTCTTC. Encoded protein: CATSDPGTSGHNEQFF.

This chain joins TRBV28 and TRBJ2-3; D is unresolved. The CDR3 spans 11 residues. Germline V gene sequence: CDR1 MDHEN, CDR2 SYDVKM. With 4 bases removed from V and 6 bases from J, the gap between germline ends came to 5 bases. In DNA, the CDR3 is TGTGCCAGCAGTTCCGAGGATACGCAGTATTTT. This codes for CASSSEDTQYF.

This clonotype was recorded a few times. The rearrangement joins TRBV7-9 to TRBJ2-2; 7 bases are a match to TRBD1. Per the germline V gene, CDR1 is SEHNR and CDR2 is FQNEAQ (reference sequence). Trimming cost V 6 bases and J 4 bases; bases outside gene matches: 5. This CDR3 is built from 14 residues. The CDR3 DNA is TGTGCCAGCAGGATGACAGGGCCCACCGGGGAGCTGTTTTTT. It translates to CASRMTGPTGELFF.